Each of the 14 T cell receptor beta chains below was sequenced from the same sample in a study of OX40 agonist ivuxolimab in advanced cancers. Profiling relied on immunoSEQ multiplex PCR, and the TCRdb table lists in-frame clones only, not all of them. Here the sample spans fewer than 85,000 clones, 90% to 95% being singletons. The starting material was CD4+ or CD8+ T cells sorted from blood, obtained in a trial of the OX40 agonist ivuxolimab. The origin of the receptors is an adult with an advanced solid tumor such as melanoma, head and neck, liver or kidney cancer.

CDR3 protein: CASKSSPGTEAFF. Here the CDR3 DNA reads TGTGCCTCTAAATCATCCCCGGGCACTGAAGCTTTCTTT. V usage is TRBV30 and J usage is TRBJ1-1; unclear D gene. V was trimmed by 7 bases and J by 4 bases, leaving 16 bases between them. Germline CDR1 and CDR2: GTSNPN and SVGIG (reference sequence). There are 13 residues in the CDR3.

The chain employs TRBV11-2 and TRBJ2-7, with D possibly matching TRBD1 (6 bases). The CDR3 is 14 residues long. V was cut by 3 bases and J by 6 bases, with 15 bases left in between. The V gene's germline CDR1 is SGHAT and CDR2 FQNNGV. The CDR3 spells CASSFRQVAGEQYF. The CDR3 coding sequence is TGTGCCAGCAGCTTTCGACAGGTAGCTGGCGAGCAGTACTTC. The full variable domain, rest sourced from reference TRBV11-2 and TRBJ2-7, is EAGVAQSPRYKIIEKRQSVAFWCNPISGHATLYWYQQILGQGPKLLIQFQNNGVVDDSQLPKDRFSAERLKGVDSTLKIQPAKLEDSAVYLCASSFRQVAGEQYFGPGTRLTVT.

The CDR3 reads CATGPYQLGEQYF. DNA for the CDR3: TGTGCCACCGGCCCGTACCAGTTGGGCGAGCAGTACTTC. This chain connects TRBV7-8 to TRBJ2-7; no clear D. The CDR3 length is 13 residues. Germline V CDR1 and CDR2: SGHVS, FQNEAQ. The V end was cut by 10 bases, the J end by 6 bases, with 19 bases between.

A single count supports this clone. This rearrangement joins TRBV7-9 to TRBJ1-4, with D possibly being TRBD1 (5 bases). The germline V gene has CDR1 SEHNR and CDR2 FQNEAQ (reference sequence). The CDR3 totals 18 residues. Trimming removed 5 bases at V and 3 bases at J, with 22 bases between. The CDR3 coding sequence is TGTGCCAGCAGCCCCGGCGGGGGGGGTCGATGGGCTAATGAAAAACTGTTTTTT. Its translation: CASSPGGGGRWANEKLFF.

The chain couples TRBV7-2 to TRBJ2-2, with D possibly TRBD1 on 6 matching bases. V was clipped by 3 bases and J by 4 bases, with 9 bases between them. The germline V gene encodes CDR1 SGHTA and CDR2 FQGNSA. This CDR3 spans 14 amino acids. CDR3 nucleotide sequence: TGTGCCAGCAGCTTCCAAGGGGGCACCGGGGAGCTGTTTTTT. Translation gives CASSFQGGTGELFF.

The CDR3 region is CASSLGHSSDTQYF. The CDR3 DNA sequence: TGTGCCAGCAGCTTAGGACACAGTTCAGATACGCAGTATTTT. V and J are TRBV13 and TRBJ2-3, with unresolved D. V shed 0 bases and J shed 4 bases, with 8 bases lying between them. CDR3 length: 14 residues. The germline V gene has CDR1 PRHDT and CDR2 FYEKMQ (reference sequence).

This clone occurred a few times. The chain carries TRBV28 and TRBJ1-5, with unresolved D. Deletions cut 4 bases from V and 6 bases from J, with 4 bases between. Germline V CDR1 and CDR2: MDHEN, SYDVKM. This CDR3 has 11 amino acids. The CDR3 region is CASSSSQPQHF. The CDR3 DNA reads TGTGCCAGCAGTTCTAGTCAGCCCCAGCATTTT.

V and J are TRBV6-6 and TRBJ2-3; D remains unclear. CDR1 is MNHNY, CDR2 SVGAGI, per germline (reference sequence). The CDR3 length is 12 residues. V shed 4 bases and J shed 8 bases, with 10 bases lying between them. DNA for the CDR3: TGTGCCAGCAGTTTACCCTTGGGTACGCAGTATTTT. Protein sequence: CASSLPLGTQYF.

The J gene is TRBJ2-1, the V gene TRBV5-1, with 13 bases fitting TRBD2. The V gene's germline CDR1 is SGHRS and CDR2 YFSETQ. This CDR3 region has 16 residues. J gave up 8 bases and V 0 bases, and 5 bases lay outside the gene matches. CDR3 DNA: TGCGCCAGCAGCTTGGTACTAGCGGGAGGGGACGATGAGCAGTTCTTC. Protein sequence: CASSLVLAGGDDEQFF.

The rearrangement joins TRBV5-6 to TRBJ2-7, with no clear D. CDR3 length: 13 residues. The V end was cut by 0 bases, the J end by 2 bases, with 6 bases between. Germline values: CDR1 SGHDT, CDR2 YYEEEE. CDR3 coding DNA: TGTGCCAGCAGCTTGGGATGGACCTACGAGCAGTACTTC. Amino acids: CASSLGWTYEQYF.

The chain links TRBV11-2 to TRBJ2-7; D call uncertain. Germline values: CDR1 SGHAT, CDR2 FQNNGV. Trimming removed 4 bases at V and 3 bases at J, with 10 bases between. The CDR3 length is 13 residues. CDR3 loop: CASSSLGFYEQYF. The CDR3 DNA sequence: TGTGCCAGCAGCTCCCTCGGGTTCTACGAGCAGTACTTC.

The chain links TRBV6-1 to TRBJ1-1; D is undetermined. Germline lookup yields CDR1 MNHNS and CDR2 SASEGT. CDR3 size: 12 residues. V was shortened by 1 base and J by 0 bases, with 0 bases between the two germline ends. DNA for the CDR3: TGTGCCAGCAGTGAAGTGAACACTGAAGCTTTCTTT. As protein: CASSEVNTEAFF.

The gene calls are TRBV19 and TRBJ1-2; TRBD1 matches at 7 bases. Germline V gene data show CDR1 as LNHDA and CDR2 as SQIVND (reference sequence). The CDR3 is made up of 11 amino acids. After removal of 8 bases from V and 5 bases from J, the junction contained 2 bases not matched to a gene. CDR3 protein: CASRQGYGYTF. In DNA, the CDR3 is TGTGCCAGTCGACAGGGTTATGGCTACACCTTC.

This CDR3 reads CASPPVGGPPDEQYF. Here the CDR3 DNA reads TGTGCCAGCCCGCCCGTCGGGGGGCCACCGGACGAGCAGTACTTC. The chain joins TRBV28 to TRBJ2-7; D might be TRBD2 (7 bases). V dropped 8 bases and J dropped 5 bases, with 22 bases sitting between them. This CDR3 has 15 residues. CDR1 MDHEN and CDR2 SYDVKM come from the germline V gene. Filled out from reference TRBV28 and TRBJ2-7, the complete variable domain reads DVKVTQSSRYLVKRTGEKVFLECVQDMDHENMFWYRQDPGLGLRLIYFSYDVKMKEKGDIPEGYSVSREKKERFSLILESASTNQTSMYLCASPPVGGPPDEQYFGPGTRLTVT.